This T cell receptor beta chain was sequenced in a study of cytomegalovirus exposure and HLA in healthy donors. In the study overall: A data release that came early held approximately 85 million unique TCRs from HLA-typed donors.

As to this clone: Antigen unknown.

PCR amplification relied on 60 Vbeta primers (plus 13 Jbeta primers). The protocol was immunoSEQ multiplex PCR, while the TCRdb copy is restricted to in-frame clones and leaves out a portion. The sample lists approximately 160,000 clones; 55% to 70% were seen once. Whole-study results and caveats: A later analysis by the authors found several of the most significant clusters apparently linked to common viral pathogens. As a later analysis revealed, most CMV-associated TCR beta chains appeared HLA-restricted. In a later analysis, a missense DCLRE1C variant was linked to TCR beta V- and J-gene trimming.

V lost 6 bases, J lost 3 bases, and 14 bases lay in between. Germline CDR1 and CDR2: SEHNR and FQNEAQ (reference sequence). This CDR3 has 14 residues. This clonotype was sampled from a woman aged 40 to 55 in good health and CMV-seropositive. V is TRBV7-9 and J is TRBJ1-1; D might be TRBD1 (6 bases). Sequencing input: PBMCs. CDR3 coding DNA: TGTGCCAGCAGTGCCGGGGGGCGAGACACTGAAGCTTTCTTT. Encoded protein: CASSAGGRDTEAFF.